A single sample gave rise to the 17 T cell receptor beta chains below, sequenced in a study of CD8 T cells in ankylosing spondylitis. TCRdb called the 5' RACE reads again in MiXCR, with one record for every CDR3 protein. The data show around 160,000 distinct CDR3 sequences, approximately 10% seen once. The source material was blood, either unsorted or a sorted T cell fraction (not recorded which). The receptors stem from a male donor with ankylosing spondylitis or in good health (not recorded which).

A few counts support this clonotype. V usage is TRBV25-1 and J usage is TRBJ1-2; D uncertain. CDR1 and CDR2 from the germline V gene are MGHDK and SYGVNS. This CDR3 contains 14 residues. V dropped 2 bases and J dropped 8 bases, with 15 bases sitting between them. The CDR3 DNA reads TGTGCCAGCAGTGAACCGCAATTCGGTGACGGCTACACCTTC. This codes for CASSEPQFGDGYTF.

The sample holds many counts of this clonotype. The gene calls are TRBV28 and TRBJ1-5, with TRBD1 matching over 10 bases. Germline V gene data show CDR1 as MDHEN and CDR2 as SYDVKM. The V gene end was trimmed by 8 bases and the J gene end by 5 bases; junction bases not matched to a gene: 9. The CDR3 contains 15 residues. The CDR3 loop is CASGGQGMGYQPQHF. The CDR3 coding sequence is TGTGCCAGCGGGGGACAGGGGATGGGTTATCAGCCCCAGCATTTT.

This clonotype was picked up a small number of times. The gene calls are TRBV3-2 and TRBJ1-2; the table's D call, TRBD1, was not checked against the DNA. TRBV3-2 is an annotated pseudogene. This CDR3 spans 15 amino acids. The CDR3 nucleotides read TGTGCCAGCAGCCGTGACAGGGATTCAACCTATGGCTACACCTTC. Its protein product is CASSRDRDSTYGYTF.

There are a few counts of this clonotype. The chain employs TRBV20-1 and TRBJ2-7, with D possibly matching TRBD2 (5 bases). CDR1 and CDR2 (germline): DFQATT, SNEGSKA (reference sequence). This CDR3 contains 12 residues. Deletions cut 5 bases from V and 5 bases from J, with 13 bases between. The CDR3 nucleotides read TGCAGTGCTCCGGAGGTTAGCAACGAGCAGTACTTC. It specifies CSAPEVSNEQYF.

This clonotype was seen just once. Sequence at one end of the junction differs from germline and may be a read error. CDR3 region: CASKRPGSDTGAFF. The CDR3 DNA follows: TGTGCCAGCAAGCGACCGGGTTCGGACACTGGAGCTTTCTTT. This chain connects TRBV7-2 to TRBJ1-1; D perhaps matches TRBD1 (5 bases). The CDR3 consists of 14 residues. Germline assignment: CDR1 SGHTA and CDR2 FQGNSA.

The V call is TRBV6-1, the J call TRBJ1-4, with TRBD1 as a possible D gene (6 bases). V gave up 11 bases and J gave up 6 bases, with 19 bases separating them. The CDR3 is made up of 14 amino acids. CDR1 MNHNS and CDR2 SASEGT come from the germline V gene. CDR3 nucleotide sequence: TGTGCCGGCAATATACAGGGAGGCGATGAAAAACTGTTTTTT. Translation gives CAGNIQGGDEKLFF.

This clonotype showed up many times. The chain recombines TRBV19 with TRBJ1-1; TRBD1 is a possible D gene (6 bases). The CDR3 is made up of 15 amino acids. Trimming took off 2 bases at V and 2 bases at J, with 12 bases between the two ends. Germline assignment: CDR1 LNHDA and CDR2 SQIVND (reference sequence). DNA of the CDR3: TGTGCCAGTAGTATAACCGAGGGGGGAAACACTGAAGCTTTCTTT. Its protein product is CASSITEGGNTEAFF.

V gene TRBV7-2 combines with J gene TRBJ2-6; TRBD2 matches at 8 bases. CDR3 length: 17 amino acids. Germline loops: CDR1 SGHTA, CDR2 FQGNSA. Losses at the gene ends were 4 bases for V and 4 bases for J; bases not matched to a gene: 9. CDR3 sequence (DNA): TGTGCCAGCAGCTCGCGGGGGGTGGGGTCCGGGGCCAACGTCCTGACTTTC. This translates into CASSSRGVGSGANVLTF.

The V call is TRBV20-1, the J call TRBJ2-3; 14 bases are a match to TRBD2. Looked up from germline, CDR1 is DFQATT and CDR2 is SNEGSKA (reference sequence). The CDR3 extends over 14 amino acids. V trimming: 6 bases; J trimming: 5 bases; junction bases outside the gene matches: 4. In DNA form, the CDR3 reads TGCAGTGCGGGGACTAGCGGGAGCGGAGATACGCAGTATTTT. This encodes CSAGTSGSGDTQYF.

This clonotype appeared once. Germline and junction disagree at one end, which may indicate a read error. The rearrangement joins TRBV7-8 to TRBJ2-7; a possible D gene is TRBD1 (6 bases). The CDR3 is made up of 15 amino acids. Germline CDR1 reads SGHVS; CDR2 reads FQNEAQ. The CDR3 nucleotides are TGTGCCAACAGCCCAGGCCGGGACATACCCTACGAGCAGTACTTC. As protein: CANSPGRDIPYEQYF.

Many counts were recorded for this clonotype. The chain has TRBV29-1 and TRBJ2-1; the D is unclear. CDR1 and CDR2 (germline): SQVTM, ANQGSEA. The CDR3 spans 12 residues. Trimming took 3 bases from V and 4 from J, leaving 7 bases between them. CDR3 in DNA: TGCAGCGTTGAGGCAGAGTACAATGAGCAGTTCTTC. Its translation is CSVEAEYNEQFF.

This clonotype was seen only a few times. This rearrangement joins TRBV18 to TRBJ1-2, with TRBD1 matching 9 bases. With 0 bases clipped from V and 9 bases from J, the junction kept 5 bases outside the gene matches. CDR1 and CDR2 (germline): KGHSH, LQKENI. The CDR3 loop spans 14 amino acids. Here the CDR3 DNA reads TGTGCCAGCTCACCACCCGGGACAGGGATAAGCTACACCTTC. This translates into CASSPPGTGISYTF.

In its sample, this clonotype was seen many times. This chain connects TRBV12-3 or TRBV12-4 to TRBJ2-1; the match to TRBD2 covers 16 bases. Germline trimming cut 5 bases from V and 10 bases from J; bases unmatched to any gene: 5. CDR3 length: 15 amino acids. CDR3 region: CASSMGTSGREEQFF. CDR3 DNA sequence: TGTGCCAGCAGTATGGGGACTAGCGGGAGGGAGGAGCAGTTCTTC.

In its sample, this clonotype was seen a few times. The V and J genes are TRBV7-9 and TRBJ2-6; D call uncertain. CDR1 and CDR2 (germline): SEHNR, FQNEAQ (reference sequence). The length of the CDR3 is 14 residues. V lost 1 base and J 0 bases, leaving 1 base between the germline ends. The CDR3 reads CASSLDSGANVLTF. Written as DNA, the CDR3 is TGTGCCAGCAGCTTAGACTCTGGGGCCAACGTCCTGACTTTC.

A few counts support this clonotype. CDR3 protein: CAWIKIRFGTEAFF. The CDR3 coding sequence is TGTGCCTGGATCAAGATAAGGTTCGGCACTGAAGCTTTCTTT. The gene calls are TRBV30 and TRBJ1-1; D is ambiguous. This CDR3 spans 14 amino acids. Germline values: CDR1 GTSNPN, CDR2 SVGIG (reference sequence). Trimming cost V 4 bases and J 4 bases, with 16 bases left between them.

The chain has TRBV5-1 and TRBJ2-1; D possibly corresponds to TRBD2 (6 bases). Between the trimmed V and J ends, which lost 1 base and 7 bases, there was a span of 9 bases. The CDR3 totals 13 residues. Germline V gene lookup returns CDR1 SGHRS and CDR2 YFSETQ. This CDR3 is CASSLRLGNEQFF. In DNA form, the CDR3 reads TGCGCCAGCAGCTTGAGACTAGGGAATGAGCAGTTCTTC. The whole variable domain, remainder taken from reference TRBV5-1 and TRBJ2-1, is KAGVTQTPRYLIKTRGQQVTLSCSPISGHRSVSWYQQTPGQGLQFLFEYFSETQRNKGNFPGRFSGRQFSNSRSEMNVSTLELGDSALYLCASSLRLGNEQFFGPGTRLTVL.

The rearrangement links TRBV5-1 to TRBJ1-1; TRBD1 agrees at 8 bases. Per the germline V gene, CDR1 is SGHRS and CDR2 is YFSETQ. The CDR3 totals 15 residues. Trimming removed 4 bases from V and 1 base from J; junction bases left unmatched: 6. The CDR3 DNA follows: TGCGCCAGCAGCGAATGGACAGGGAGGAACACTGAAGCTTTCTTT. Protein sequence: CASSEWTGRNTEAFF.